This record covers a single T cell receptor (beta chain). What it recognizes is unknown. Subsets of CD8+ T cells were each sorted in triplicate at approximately 300,000 cells apiece. This sample was taken from a study of CXCR3-negative and CXCR3-positive naive CD8 T cells. The CDR3 consists of 14 residues. The germline V gene encodes CDR1 SEHNR and CDR2 FQNEAQ (reference sequence). UMI-labeled TRB cDNA libraries were prepared by 5' RACE. TCRdb reworked the 5' RACE reads into one entry per CDR3 protein, no DNA. This sample's clone table lists roughly 71,000 distinct CDR3 sequences. General study points: Comparison of naive cells showed more hydrophobic TRB CDR3s in CXCR3-positive than in CXCR3-negative naive cells. Naive CXCR3-negative cells resembled naive CXCR3-positive cells in TRBV-TRBJ usage; memory cells differed.

The TCR comes from a human donor in good health. Some clones in this sample may be carry-over from other donors' samples. Sequenced input: naive CXCR3- CD8+ T cells from blood. Subset: CD45RO-CCR7+CD27+CD95- naive CD8+ T cells lacking CXCR3 (TNR3-). The chain has TRBV7-9 and TRBJ2-7. CDR3 loop: CASSSSTVSYEQYF.